This T cell receptor beta chain was retrieved from a study of blood T cell repertoires in COVID-19 (dated by TCRdb to between 2020 and 2021). A note on the overall study: Samples covering the acute and convalescent phases of COVID-19 were provided by collaborators in the United States, Italy and Spain. The prospective study material was composed of cDNA or gDNA derived from T cells, B-cell-depleted T cells, or PBMCs. The dataset comprised deeply sampled blood TCRbeta repertoires from subjects exposed to, actively infected with, or recovered from COVID-19. The repertoires were released in a freely available public database intended as a resource for research on the immune response to SARS-CoV-2. Samples came from the ongoing ImmuneRACE study (first 160 participants) plus 1,254 subjects from 6 global collaborators. The sample metadata nearly always contained a de-identified subject ID, COVID-19 status, age in years and sex. Where available, HLA class I and class II types were obtained from metadata supplied by the sample provider rather than from assay-based typing.

The full study reports these points: Clinical and demographic metadata were provided uncurated, with the amount varying by source and participant.

A word on this clone: It has no known antigen specificity. Base qualities are not at hand, and no much larger clone is one base apart.

TCRbeta CDR3 regions were amplified from genomic DNA by means of the immunoSEQ Assay, a bias-controlled multiplex PCR. From the authors' description of their analysis: The number of nucleated cells in each sample was estimated from the amplification of reference gene primers within the assay. Sequence reads were collapsed and filtered to measure the absolute abundance of every unique TCRbeta CDR3 rearrangement. Productive Simpson clonality was computed per sample as the square root of Simpson's diversity index over productive rearrangements. The table was pulled from immuneACCESS by TCRdb, which kept in-frame rearrangements only. Such tables lose some clones; where checked, under half of the loss comes from unresolved V genes, and the rest has no known cause. The V and J calls and clone size are taken from that table; D and trimming were inferred from the DNA. Recorded for this sample are about 170,000 clones; about 91% of them occurred a single time. Of the sample, about 1.4% is held by the ten largest clones.

The collaborating institutions used their own protocols to collect whole blood in K2EDTA tubes. Collaborator samples were shipped for TCRbeta analysis as frozen whole blood, isolated PBMCs, or DNA extracted from either sample type. From V the trimming removes 6 bases and from J it removes 10 bases, while the gene matches leave 4 bases of the junction unaccounted for. The CDR3 numbers 13 residues from cysteine through phenylalanine. Only the CDR3 DNA is retained, 39 bases long and in frame from the first base. Per the germline V gene, MNHEY is the CDR1 and SVGAGI is the CDR2. The receptor's source is a woman between 45 and 65 years old with acute or convalescent COVID-19. The chain is encoded by TRBV6-5 joined to TRBJ1-6; 9 junctional bases match TRBD1. Sequences were obtained from peripheral blood. The DNA sequence follows: TGTGCCAGCAGAGACAGGGGGGGATCACCCCTCCACTTT. Its product reads: CASRDRGGSPLHF.